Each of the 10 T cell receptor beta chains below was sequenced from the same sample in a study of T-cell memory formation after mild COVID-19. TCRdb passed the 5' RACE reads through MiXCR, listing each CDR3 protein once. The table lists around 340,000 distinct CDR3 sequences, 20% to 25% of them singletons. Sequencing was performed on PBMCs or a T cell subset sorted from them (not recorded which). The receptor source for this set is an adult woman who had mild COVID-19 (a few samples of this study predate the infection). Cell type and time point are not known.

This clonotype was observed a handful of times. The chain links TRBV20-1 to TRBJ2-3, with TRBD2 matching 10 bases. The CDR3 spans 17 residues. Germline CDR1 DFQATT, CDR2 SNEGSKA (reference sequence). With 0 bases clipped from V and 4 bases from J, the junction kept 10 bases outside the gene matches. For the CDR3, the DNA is TGCAGTGCTAGAGATCCGTCTAGCGGGGGTAGAGCAGATACGCAGTATTTT. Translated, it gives CSARDPSSGGRADTQYF.

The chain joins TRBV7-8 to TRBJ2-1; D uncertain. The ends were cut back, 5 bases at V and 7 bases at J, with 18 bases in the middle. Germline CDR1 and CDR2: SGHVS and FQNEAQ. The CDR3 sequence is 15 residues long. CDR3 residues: CASSPRFVRGNEQFF. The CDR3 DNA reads TGTGCCAGCAGCCCCCGGTTCGTAAGAGGAAATGAGCAGTTCTTC.

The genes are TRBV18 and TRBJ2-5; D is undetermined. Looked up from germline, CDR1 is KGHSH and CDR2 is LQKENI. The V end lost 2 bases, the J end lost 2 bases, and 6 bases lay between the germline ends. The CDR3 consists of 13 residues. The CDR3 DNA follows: TGTGCCAGCTCACCATCGATACAAGAGACCCAGTACTTC. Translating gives CASSPSIQETQYF.

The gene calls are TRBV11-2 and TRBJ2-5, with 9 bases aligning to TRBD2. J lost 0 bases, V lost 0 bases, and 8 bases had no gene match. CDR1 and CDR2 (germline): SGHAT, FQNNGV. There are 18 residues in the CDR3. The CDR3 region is CASSLELGLAGYQETQYF. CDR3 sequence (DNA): TGTGCCAGCAGCTTAGAGTTAGGCCTAGCGGGATACCAAGAGACCCAGTACTTC.

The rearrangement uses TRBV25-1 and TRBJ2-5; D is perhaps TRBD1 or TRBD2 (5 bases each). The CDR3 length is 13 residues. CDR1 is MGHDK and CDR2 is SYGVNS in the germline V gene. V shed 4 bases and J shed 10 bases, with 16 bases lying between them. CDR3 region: CASSVTWDPHQYF. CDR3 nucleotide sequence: TGTGCCAGCAGTGTCACCTGGGACCCGCACCAGTACTTC.

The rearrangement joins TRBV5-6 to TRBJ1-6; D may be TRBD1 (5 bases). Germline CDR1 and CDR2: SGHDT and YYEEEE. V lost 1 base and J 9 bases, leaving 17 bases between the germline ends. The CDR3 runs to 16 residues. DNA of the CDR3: TGTGCCAGCAGCTTGCTCCCTCGGGGCGAACGTTCACCCCTCCACTTT. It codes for CASSLLPRGERSPLHF.

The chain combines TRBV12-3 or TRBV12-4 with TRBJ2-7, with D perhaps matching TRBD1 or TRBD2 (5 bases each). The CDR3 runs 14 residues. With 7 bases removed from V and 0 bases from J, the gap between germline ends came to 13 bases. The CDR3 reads CASTGPGHSYEQYF. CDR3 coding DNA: TGTGCCAGCACCGGGCCGGGGCACTCCTACGAGCAGTACTTC.

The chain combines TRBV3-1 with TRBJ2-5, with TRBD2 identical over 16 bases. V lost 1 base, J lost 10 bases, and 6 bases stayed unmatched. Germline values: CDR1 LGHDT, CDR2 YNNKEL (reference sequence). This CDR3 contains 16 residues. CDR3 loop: CASSQAGTSGGGSQYF. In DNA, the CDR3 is TGTGCCAGCAGCCAAGCAGGGACTAGCGGGGGGGGGAGCCAGTACTTC.

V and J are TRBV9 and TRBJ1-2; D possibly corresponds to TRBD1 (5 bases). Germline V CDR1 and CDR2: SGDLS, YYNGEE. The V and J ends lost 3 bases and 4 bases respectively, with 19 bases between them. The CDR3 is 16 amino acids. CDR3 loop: CASSESRWGESYGYTF. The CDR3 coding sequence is TGTGCCAGCAGCGAATCCCGTTGGGGGGAAAGCTATGGCTACACCTTC.

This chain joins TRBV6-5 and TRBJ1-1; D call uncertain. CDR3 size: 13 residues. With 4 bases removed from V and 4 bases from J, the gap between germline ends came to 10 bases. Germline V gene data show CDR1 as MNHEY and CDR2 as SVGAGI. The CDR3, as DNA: TGTGCCAGCAGTTCCAGGTTATCCACTGAAGCTTTCTTT. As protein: CASSSRLSTEAFF.